This passage covers 32 T cell receptor beta chains from one sample sequenced in a study of shared clonotypes between healthy human individuals. Using immunoSEQ multiplex PCR, the repertoire was profiled, and TCRdb retains in-frame clones only, with some absent. The profile shows under 600,000 clones, about 97% of them singletons. The sequenced sample was naive CD4+ T cells sorted from blood. Subset given: CD45RA+ positively selected. The source is a woman in her twenties or thirties in good health.

The rearrangement joins TRBV19 to TRBJ2-3, with 9 bases lining up with TRBD1. The V segment lost 7 bases and the J segment 1 base; nucleotides outside the gene matches: 6. The CDR3 spans 15 residues. Germline V lookup: CDR1 LNHDA, CDR2 SQIVND (reference sequence). The chain's CDR3 is CASTGTGSGTDTQYF. CDR3 nucleotide sequence: TGTGCCAGTACCGGGACAGGGTCTGGCACAGATACGCAGTATTTT.

The chain has TRBV28 and TRBJ2-2; 8 bases map to TRBD1. Germline CDR1 is MDHEN and CDR2 is SYDVKM. CDR3 length: 16 residues. The ends lost 4 bases at V and 1 base at J; junction bases unmatched: 5. This chain's CDR3 is CASSSLTGVNTGELFF. The CDR3 DNA follows: TGTGCCAGCAGTTCCCTGACAGGGGTGAACACCGGGGAGCTGTTTTTT. Drawing the rest from reference TRBV28 and TRBJ2-2, the complete variable domain is DVKVTQSSRYLVKRTGEKVFLECVQDMDHENMFWYRQDPGLGLRLIYFSYDVKMKEKGDIPEGYSVSREKKERFSLILESASTNQTSMYLCASSSLTGVNTGELFFGEGSRLTVL.

The chain recombines TRBV27 with TRBJ1-5; maybe TRBD1 (6 bases). Germline V gives CDR1 MNHEY, CDR2 SMNVEV (reference sequence). CDR3 size: 13 residues. Trimming left V 7 bases short and J 6 bases short, with 13 bases between. The CDR3 here is CASTRGLGQPQHF. In DNA form, the CDR3 reads TGTGCCAGCACTCGGGGGCTCGGTCAGCCCCAGCATTTT.

The chain uses TRBV19 and TRBJ1-4, with a possible D match to TRBD1 (6 bases). There are 16 residues in the CDR3. Germline V CDR1 and CDR2: LNHDA, SQIVND (reference sequence). Trimming shortened V by 4 bases and J by 3 bases, and 15 bases separated the two germline ends. CDR3 in amino acids: CASSKYRVGANEKLFF. For the CDR3, the DNA is TGTGCCAGTAGTAAATACAGGGTTGGGGCTAATGAAAAACTGTTTTTT. Supplemented by reference TRBV19 and TRBJ1-4, the full variable domain reads DGGITQSPKYLFRKEGQNVTLSCEQNLNHDAMYWYRQDPGQGLRLIYYSQIVNDFQKGDIAEGYSVSREKKESFPLTVTSAQKNPTAFYLCASSKYRVGANEKLFFGSGTQLSVL.

The V and J genes are TRBV7-2 and TRBJ2-7, with TRBD2 matching over 10 bases. Germline V gives CDR1 SGHTA, CDR2 FQGNSA. This CDR3 region has 16 residues. The V segment lost 1 base and the J segment 0 bases; nucleotides outside the gene matches: 3. DNA of the CDR3: TGTGCCAGCAGCTTAGTGTCTAGCGGGAGCTCCTACGAGCAGTACTTC. The encoded protein is CASSLVSSGSSYEQYF.

The gene calls are TRBV2 and TRBJ1-2; D unresolved. This CDR3 region has 12 residues. CDR1 is SNHLY and CDR2 is FYNNEI in the germline V gene. The V and J ends lost 8 bases and 11 bases respectively, with 18 bases between them. CDR3 coding DNA: TGTGCCAGCGGGGTGCGCGGCCCTAGATACACCTTC. Translation: CASGVRGPRYTF. Together with reference TRBV2 and TRBJ1-2, the CDR3 gives the full variable domain: EPEVTQTPSHQVTQMGQEVILRCVPISNHLYFYWYRQILGQKVEFLVSFYNNEISEKSEIFDDQFSVERPDGSNFTLKIRSTKLEDSAMYFCASGVRGPRYTFGSGTRLTVV.

The genes are TRBV28 and TRBJ1-6; no reliable D call. Trimming shortened V by 5 bases and J by 0 bases, and 14 bases separated the two germline ends. This CDR3 spans 17 amino acids. Germline V CDR1 and CDR2: MDHEN, SYDVKM. CDR3 coding DNA: TGTGCCAGCAGTGGGGTGGACCGGCGCTCCTATAATTCACCCCTCCACTTT. Residues: CASSGVDRRSYNSPLHF.

This clone was detected once. This rearrangement joins TRBV13 to TRBJ2-3, with 15 bases fitting TRBD2. Trimming removed 1 base from V and 4 bases from J; junction bases left unmatched: 9. This CDR3 comprises 19 residues. The germline CDR1 and CDR2 sequences are PRHDT and FYEKMQ (reference sequence). For the CDR3, the DNA is TGTGCCAGCAGCTTAGTAGTTGGGACTAGCGGGAGGAGGCCAGATACGCAGTATTTT. Translating it yields CASSLVVGTSGRRPDTQYF.

The chain combines TRBV6-6 with TRBJ2-7; perhaps TRBD1 as D (5 bases). The CDR3 contains 13 residues. CDR1 and CDR2 (germline): MNHNY, SVGAGI (reference sequence). With 6 bases removed from V and 6 bases from J, the gap between germline ends came to 15 bases. CDR3 amino acids: CASSLPQGGEQYF. The DNA for the CDR3 is TGTGCCAGCAGCTTACCCCAGGGCGGCGAGCAGTACTTC.

This clone is a singleton in its sample. The chain links TRBV7-9 to TRBJ1-2, with TRBD1 matching over 11 bases. From germline, CDR1 is SEHNR and CDR2 FQNEAQ (reference sequence). V lost 5 bases to trimming and J lost 5 bases; unmatched junction nucleotides: 10. This CDR3 contains 16 residues. The CDR3 bases are TGTGCCAGCAGCCGCGGGACAGGGGGAATTCAGTATGGCTACACCTTC. Its protein product is CASSRGTGGIQYGYTF.

This chain connects TRBV19 to TRBJ1-5; perhaps TRBD1 as D (5 bases). In germline, CDR1 is LNHDA, CDR2 SQIVND (reference sequence). The CDR3 spans 14 residues. V was cut by 5 bases and J by 11 bases, with 19 bases left in between. The CDR3 nucleotides are TGTGCCAGTAGTCCCGGGACTCCAACCACCGCCCAGCATTTT. It codes for CASSPGTPTTAQHF.

On this clone: The same CDR3 is also encoded by other DNA sequences in this sample. V and J are TRBV18 and TRBJ2-5; D not certain. The germline V gene encodes CDR1 KGHSH and CDR2 LQKENI. CDR3 length: 13 amino acids. The ends were cut back, 2 bases at V and 2 bases at J, with 6 bases in the middle. CDR3 DNA: TGTGCCAGCTCACCAAATTCTCAAGAGACCCAGTACTTC. Encoded protein: CASSPNSQETQYF. The variable domain in full, with the rest retrieved from reference TRBV18 and TRBJ2-5, is NAGVMQNPRHLVRRRGQEARLRCSPMKGHSHVYWYRQLPEEGLKFMVYLQKENIIDESGMPKERFSAEFPKEGPSILRIQQVVRGDSAAYFCASSPNSQETQYFGPGTRLLVL.

CDR3 sequence (DNA): TGTGCCAGCAGTACCCCCCGTCAGGGGGTGTATGGCTACACCTTC. This translates into CASSTPRQGVYGYTF. The J gene is TRBJ1-2, the V gene TRBV28; 7 nucleotides agree with TRBD1. The V segment lost 5 bases and the J segment 5 bases; nucleotides outside the gene matches: 11. CDR3 size: 15 residues. Germline V CDR1 and CDR2: MDHEN, SYDVKM.

This sequence joins TRBV5-4 and TRBJ2-5; D ambiguous. The better agreement between TRBJ2-7 and the DNA end casts doubt on the J call. Germline V gene data show CDR1 as SGHNT and CDR2 as YYREEE (reference sequence). CDR3 length equals 12 residues. CDR3 nucleotide sequence: TGTGCCAGCAGCTTTTTGGGCCACGAGCAGTACTTC. The encoded protein is CASSFLGHEQYF.

The chain has TRBV28 and TRBJ1-5; 12 positions agree with TRBD1. The germline V gene encodes CDR1 MDHEN and CDR2 SYDVKM. This CDR3 comprises 18 residues. V lost 7 bases, J lost 0 bases, and 10 bases stayed unmatched. The CDR3 coding sequence is TGTGCCAGCATCAAAGGGACAGGGGGCCCCTATAGCAATCAGCCCCAGCATTTT. This sequence encodes CASIKGTGGPYSNQPQHF.

A few counts support this clone. V and J are TRBV6-5 and TRBJ2-7, with D perhaps being TRBD1 or TRBD2 (5 bases each). In germline, CDR1 is MNHEY, CDR2 SVGAGI. V was pared by 6 bases and J by 4 bases, with 7 bases between. The CDR3 runs to 11 residues. CDR3 amino acids: CASRRGYEQYF. In nucleotides, the CDR3 is TGTGCCAGCAGGAGGGGATACGAGCAGTACTTC.

Points on this clone: Other DNA sequences of this sample code for an identical CDR3. The J gene is TRBJ1-4, the V gene TRBV7-9, with D possibly matching TRBD1 (5 bases). The germline V gene encodes CDR1 SEHNR and CDR2 FQNEAQ (reference sequence). Trimming stripped 2 bases from V and 8 bases from J, with 12 bases between. This CDR3 spans 14 amino acids. The chain's CDR3 is CASSLTGRVEKLFF. The CDR3 DNA follows: TGTGCCAGCAGCTTAACGGGGCGAGTGGAAAAACTGTTTTTT.

CDR3 loop: CASSRKSSGAAYEQYF. The CDR3 nucleotides read TGTGCCAGCAGCCGTAAGAGTAGCGGGGCTGCCTACGAGCAGTACTTC. This rearrangement joins TRBV4-2 to TRBJ2-7; 8 nucleotides agree with TRBD2. The CDR3 sequence is 16 residues long. V shed 4 bases and J 2 bases; nucleotides not matched to a gene: 10. CDR1 is LGHNA and CDR2 is YNFKEQ in the germline V gene.

The rearrangement uses TRBV18 and TRBJ1-2; 7 bases are a match to TRBD1. The V gene's germline CDR1 is KGHSH and CDR2 LQKENI. The CDR3 length is 14 residues. V shed 3 bases and J 5 bases; nucleotides not matched to a gene: 6. Written as DNA, the CDR3 is TGTGCCAGCTCACCGACAGGGCGAGTATATGGCTACACCTTC. This gives the protein CASSPTGRVYGYTF. The full variable domain, with the rest looked up from reference TRBV18 and TRBJ1-2, is NAGVMQNPRHLVRRRGQEARLRCSPMKGHSHVYWYRQLPEEGLKFMVYLQKENIIDESGMPKERFSAEFPKEGPSILRIQQVVRGDSAAYFCASSPTGRVYGYTFGSGTRLTVV.

The chain links TRBV5-1 to TRBJ2-7; 8 positions agree with TRBD2. The V and J ends lost 0 bases and 0 bases, in that order; junction bases with no gene match: 8. Germline V gives CDR1 SGHRS, CDR2 YFSETQ. The CDR3 covers 17 residues. The CDR3 here is CASSLGSTSASSYEQYF. DNA for the CDR3: TGCGCCAGCAGCTTGGGATCGACTAGCGCGAGCTCCTACGAGCAGTACTTC.

The chain joins TRBV6-1 to TRBJ2-3, with a tentative D call TRBD1 (5 bases). Trimming removed 4 bases at V and 0 bases at J, with 8 bases between. Germline-derived CDR1 and CDR2 are MNHNS and SASEGT. The CDR3 is made up of 14 amino acids. In nucleotides, the CDR3 is TGTGCCAGCAGTGCGCAGGGCAGCACAGATACGCAGTATTTT. This gives the protein CASSAQGSTDTQYF.

CDR3 DNA: TGTGCCTCCGGGAGGTTTAGACTAGCGGGAGACACCGGGGAGCTGTTTTTT. Its translation is CASGRFRLAGDTGELFF. The rearrangement uses TRBV30 and TRBJ2-2, with TRBD2 matching 12 bases. V shed 7 bases, J shed 3 bases, and the junction held 12 bases outside the gene matches. Germline V CDR1 and CDR2: GTSNPN, SVGIG (reference sequence). The CDR3 consists of 17 residues.

The genes are TRBV10-2 and TRBJ2-2; 12 positions agree with TRBD2. CDR3 length: 18 amino acids. Germline CDR1 and CDR2: WSHSY and SAAADI. V trimming: 3 bases; J trimming: 5 bases; junction bases outside the gene matches: 10. CDR3: CASSEAWTSGKVTGELFF. In DNA, the CDR3 is TGCGCCAGCAGTGAAGCTTGGACTAGCGGGAAAGTTACCGGGGAGCTGTTTTTT.

The rearrangement uses TRBV5-1 and TRBJ2-7, with D possibly matching TRBD1 (7 bases). Germline V gene sequence: CDR1 SGHRS, CDR2 YFSETQ. The germline V and J ends were trimmed by 4 bases and 3 bases, with 17 bases remaining between them. The CDR3 runs to 15 residues. CDR3 DNA: TGCGCCAGCAGCCCTGCGGCAGGGGGGATCTACGAGCAGTACTTC. It yields the protein CASSPAAGGIYEQYF.

The chain recombines TRBV10-3 with TRBJ2-5; D is unresolved. The end of the DNA aligns better with TRBJ2-7, so the J call may be wrong. Germline V lookup: CDR1 ENHRY, CDR2 SYGVKD. This CDR3 is 12 amino acids long. The DNA of the CDR3 is TGTGCCATCAGTGAGATATCCTACGAGCAGTACTTC. It translates to CAISEISYEQYF.

The V gene is TRBV25-1, the J gene TRBJ2-1; 11 nucleotides line up with TRBD2. This CDR3 is 17 amino acids long. After removal of 1 base from V and 4 bases from J, the junction contained 6 bases not matched to a gene. Germline-derived CDR1 and CDR2 are MGHDK and SYGVNS. The CDR3 bases are TGTGCCAGCAGTGAATCCATTGGGACTAGCGGATACAATGAGCAGTTCTTC. Translation gives CASSESIGTSGYNEQFF.

The V call is TRBV4-2, the J call TRBJ2-7; TRBD2 aligns across 15 bases. J lost 5 bases, V lost 4 bases, and 18 bases had no gene match. Germline CDR1 reads LGHNA; CDR2 reads YNFKEQ. The CDR3 is made up of 20 amino acids. The CDR3 reads CASSLRSRTSGRGGRNEQYF. CDR3 sequence (DNA): TGTGCCAGCAGCCTCCGGAGCCGGACTAGCGGGAGGGGTGGCAGGAACGAGCAGTACTTC.

V and J are TRBV5-1 and TRBJ2-3; the match to TRBD2 covers 12 bases. Germline assignment: CDR1 SGHRS and CDR2 YFSETQ. Trimming took 0 bases from V and 4 from J; bases not matched to a gene: 6. This CDR3 spans 17 amino acids. The DNA for the CDR3 is TGCGCCAGCAGCTTGGCGACTAGCGGGGGAGCAGCAGATACGCAGTATTTT. It yields the protein CASSLATSGGAADTQYF.

A word on this clone: Other DNA sequences of this sample code for an identical CDR3. The V and J genes are TRBV19 and TRBJ2-2; TRBD2 aligns across 8 bases. Germline V gives CDR1 LNHDA, CDR2 SQIVND (reference sequence). The length of the CDR3 is 14 residues. With V trimmed by 2 bases and J by 5 bases, 1 base remained unmatched. The CDR3 is CASSILAGTGELFF. Here the CDR3 DNA reads TGTGCCAGTAGTATATTAGCGGGGACCGGGGAGCTGTTTTTT.

The gene calls are TRBV5-1 and TRBJ2-5, with a tentative D call TRBD2 (8 bases). Looked up from germline, CDR1 is SGHRS and CDR2 is YFSETQ. V was trimmed by 2 bases and J by 4 bases, leaving 18 bases between them. The CDR3 covers 16 residues. CDR3 region: CASSLQTGSGGETQYF. The CDR3 DNA is TGCGCCAGCAGCTTACAGACAGGGAGCGGGGGAGAGACCCAGTACTTC.

V is TRBV11-2 and J is TRBJ1-5, with TRBD1 as a possible D gene (5 bases). The CDR3 is made up of 15 amino acids. The V end was cut by 1 base, the J end by 6 bases, with 13 bases between. Germline V CDR1 and CDR2: SGHAT, FQNNGV. The CDR3 loop reads CASSLGARGGQPQHF. In DNA, the CDR3 is TGTGCCAGCAGCTTAGGCGCGAGGGGCGGTCAGCCCCAGCATTTT.

This chain connects TRBV28 to TRBJ2-2; no reliable D call. Germline V lookup: CDR1 MDHEN, CDR2 SYDVKM. The CDR3 sequence is 14 residues long. V was trimmed by 2 bases and J by 1 base, leaving 5 bases between them. The CDR3 coding sequence is TGTGCCAGCAGTTTAAGTCAGAACACCGGGGAGCTGTTTTTT. Protein product: CASSLSQNTGELFF.